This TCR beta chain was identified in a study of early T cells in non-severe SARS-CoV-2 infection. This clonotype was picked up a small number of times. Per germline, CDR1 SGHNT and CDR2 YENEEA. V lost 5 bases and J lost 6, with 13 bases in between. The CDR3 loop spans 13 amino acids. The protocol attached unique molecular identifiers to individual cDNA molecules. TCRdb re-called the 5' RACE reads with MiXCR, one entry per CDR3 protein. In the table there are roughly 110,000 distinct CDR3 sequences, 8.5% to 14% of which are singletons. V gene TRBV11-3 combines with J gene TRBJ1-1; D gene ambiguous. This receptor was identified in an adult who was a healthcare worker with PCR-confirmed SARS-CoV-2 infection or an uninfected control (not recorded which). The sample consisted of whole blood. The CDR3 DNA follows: TGTGCCAGCAGCGCAGATTCTGGGGCTGAAGCTTTCTTT. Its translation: CASSADSGAEAFF.